Given below is one T cell receptor beta chain in context. What it binds is not known. The sample belongs to a study of vaccination effects on CD4 cells after COVID-19. Study-wide results and limits: Marked clonal contraction of infection- and vaccine-induced clones was seen late after vaccination.

The data were produced by immunoSEQ multiplex PCR, yet TCRdb's version contains in-frame clones alone and is incomplete. Here the sample spans approximately 65,000 clones, 74% being singletons. Sequencing followed a ViraFEST assay step that expanded antigen-specific CD4+ T cells with viral peptide pools. Investigators separated out CD4+ T cells once about eleven days of culture had passed. All study participants received two doses of BNT162b2 or mRNA-1273 vaccine. According to the study, vaccine recipients showed no prior SARS-CoV-2 infection and negative nucleocapsid antibodies. PBMC were cultured at under 2.5 million per well with roughly 10 IU/ml IL-2 and about 9.5 ug/ml peptides. CDR1 is GTSNPN and CDR2 is SVGIG in the germline V gene (reference sequence). With 1 base removed from V and 6 bases from J, the gap between germline ends came to 7 bases. CDR3 length equals 13 residues.

This receptor was identified in a human donor who received a COVID-19 vaccine. This chain joins TRBV30 and TRBJ1-6; D is ambiguous. Sequencing was performed on CD4+ T cells from PBMCs cultured with HCoV-229E spike peptides, taken after COVID-19 vaccination. CDR3 loop: CAWSAQINSPLHF. In nucleotides, the CDR3 is TGTGCCTGGAGTGCCCAGATTAATTCACCCCTCCACTTT.